Listed here are 15 T cell receptor beta chains from one sample, sequenced in a study of blood T cell repertoires in COVID-19. TCRdb's copy holds only in-frame clones and misses some; the assay was immunoSEQ multiplex PCR. The sample lists about 250,000 clones, around 82% occurring once. Source material: peripheral blood. The origin of the receptors is a man in his forties or fifties with active or convalescent COVID-19.

V is TRBV4-3 and J is TRBJ1-2, with D possibly being TRBD1 (5 bases). The CDR3 runs 18 residues. V shed 0 bases and J shed 2 bases, with 19 bases lying between them. CDR1 and CDR2 from the germline V gene are LGHNA and YSLEER. CDR3 nucleotide sequence: TGCGCCAGCAGCCAAGAGCGTTTTGGGGGGGGGATAAACTATGGCTACACCTTC. It codes for CASSQERFGGGINYGYTF.

V and J are TRBV25-1 and TRBJ2-1; TRBD1 matches at 10 bases. This CDR3 comprises 14 residues. V dropped 8 bases and J dropped 7; count of bases not matched to a gene: 8. Germline V gives CDR1 MGHDK, CDR2 SYGVNS. CDR3 in amino acids: CASETGTGANEQFF. The CDR3, as DNA: TGTGCCAGCGAGACCGGGACAGGGGCAAATGAGCAGTTCTTC.

There are a few counts of this clone. This chain joins TRBV21-1 and TRBJ2-1; the table assigns TRBD1, which was not confirmed against the DNA. TRBV21-1 is annotated as a pseudogene. The CDR3 is made up of 14 amino acids. CDR3 loop: CASSKGQGNNEQFF. CDR3 sequence (DNA): TGTGCCAGCAGCAAGGGACAGGGGAACAATGAGCAGTTCTTC.

The chain combines TRBV4-1 with TRBJ1-3; 7 bases agree with TRBD1. CDR1 and CDR2 (germline): MGHRA, YSYEKL. The junction had 7 bases not matched to a gene; V was cut back by 3 bases and J by 2 bases. The CDR3 totals 16 residues. The CDR3 DNA is TGCGCCAGCAGCCATCCGGGACAGAATCCTGGAAACACCATATATTTT. Its translation: CASSHPGQNPGNTIYF.

This clone was counted once. The rearrangement links TRBV3-1 (or the pseudogene TRBV3-2) to TRBJ2-3; the D is unclear. The CDR3 is 14 amino acids. The germline CDR1 and CDR2 sequences are LGHDT and YNNKEL (reference sequence). Trimming shortened V by 4 bases and J by 0 bases, and 8 bases separated the two germline ends. The CDR3 DNA is TGTGCCAGCAGCCCCTACAGTAGCACAGATACGCAGTATTTT. Translation gives CASSPYSSTDTQYF.

The chain joins TRBV15 to TRBJ2-3, with 12 bases matching TRBD2. Trimming cost V 5 bases and J 5 bases; bases outside gene matches: 5. CDR1 and CDR2 from the germline V gene are LNHNV and YYDKDF (reference sequence). This CDR3 spans 15 amino acids. The CDR3 nucleotides are TGTGCCACCAGCCCGACTAGCGGGAGATTAGATACGCAGTATTTT. It is translated as CATSPTSGRLDTQYF.

This chain links TRBV7-8 with TRBJ1-5; maybe TRBD1 (6 bases). The V and J ends lost 1 base and 5 bases respectively, with 15 bases between them. Per germline, CDR1 SGHVS and CDR2 FQNEAQ. CDR3 size: 16 residues. The CDR3 DNA reads as TGTGCCAGCAGCTTAGAGGGACACCTTGGGGATCAGCCCCAGCATTTT. Its protein product is CASSLEGHLGDQPQHF.

This clone was detected a few times. This chain joins TRBV19 and TRBJ1-3; 12 bases map to TRBD1. Trimming took 3 bases from V and 0 from J; bases not matched to a gene: 6. CDR3 size: 18 residues. Germline V gives CDR1 LNHDA, CDR2 SQIVND (reference sequence). CDR3 nucleotide sequence: TGTGCCAGTAGTATGGGGACAGGGGGCTTTAACTCTGGAAACACCATATATTTT. The encoded protein is CASSMGTGGFNSGNTIYF.

The chain couples TRBV4-2 to TRBJ1-4; 10 bases align to TRBD1. Germline trimming cut 3 bases from V and 7 bases from J; bases unmatched to any gene: 5. Germline lookup yields CDR1 LGHNA and CDR2 YNFKEQ. The CDR3 extends over 15 amino acids. The CDR3 region is CASSQGQGMGEKLFF. DNA for the CDR3: TGTGCCAGCAGCCAGGGACAGGGGATGGGTGAAAAACTGTTTTTT.

Worth noting for this clone: One end of the junction varies from germline; a read error may be responsible. V gene TRBV7-7 combines with J gene TRBJ2-5; possible D gene TRBD1, 6 bases. CDR1 is SSHAT and CDR2 is FNYEAQ in the germline V gene (reference sequence). CDR3 length: 13 residues. CDR3 amino acids: CASSRLQGETQYF. DNA of the CDR3: TGTGCTAGCAGCCGACTACAGGGAGAGACCCAGTACTTC.

V is TRBV30 and J is TRBJ1-3; D ambiguous. Trimming shortened V by 5 bases and J by 0 bases, and 8 bases separated the two germline ends. The CDR3 runs 13 residues. CDR1 GTSNPN and CDR2 SVGIG come from the germline V gene (reference sequence). CDR3 bases: TGTGCCTGGGACATAACCTCTGGAAACACCATATATTTT. The encoded protein is CAWDITSGNTIYF.

This chain links TRBV5-1 with TRBJ2-7, with D perhaps TRBD1 (6 bases). The CDR3 totals 14 residues. CDR1 and CDR2 (germline): SGHRS, YFSETQ. The V end was cut by 2 bases, the J end by 2 bases, with 11 bases between. The CDR3 sequence is CASSLMTGTYEQYF. The CDR3 DNA sequence: TGCGCCAGCAGCTTAATGACAGGAACCTACGAGCAGTACTTC.

The gene calls are TRBV27 and TRBJ2-3; tentatively, D is TRBD2 (7 bases). The germline gives CDR1 MNHEY, CDR2 SMNVEV (reference sequence). V lost 6 bases and J 9 bases, leaving 19 bases between the germline ends. The CDR3 consists of 14 residues. The CDR3: CASSTGAQGGTQYF. As DNA, the CDR3 is TGTGCCAGCAGCACAGGTGCACAGGGAGGGACGCAGTATTTT.

This rearrangement joins TRBV21-1 to TRBJ2-7; no DNA check was done on the table's D call, TRBD2. TRBV21-1 is noted as a pseudogene. The CDR3 extends over 17 amino acids. CDR3 sequence (DNA): TGTGCCAGCAGCAGGACAAGTGGGGGGAGGAGCTCCTACGAGCAGTACTTC. It specifies CASSRTSGGRSSYEQYF.

The chain couples TRBV4-1 to TRBJ1-1; unclear D gene. Trimming pared 2 bases from V and 6 bases from J, leaving 10 bases between. The CDR3 sequence is 13 residues long. Germline CDR1 is MGHRA and CDR2 is YSYEKL. This CDR3 is CASSQYSHSEAFF. The CDR3 bases are TGCGCCAGCAGCCAATACAGTCATTCTGAAGCTTTCTTT.